Listed here are 10 T cell receptor beta chains from one sample, sequenced in a study of OX40 agonist ivuxolimab in advanced cancers. Generated by immunoSEQ multiplex PCR, the TCRdb table keeps only in-frame clones and is missing some. The sample has about 61,000 clones; around 91% are singletons. The sequences come from CD4+ or CD8+ T cells sorted from blood, collected in a trial of the OX40 agonist ivuxolimab. The receptors derive from an adult with an advanced solid tumor such as melanoma, head and neck, liver or kidney cancer.

This clone was found a few times. Other DNA sequences in this specimen translate into the identical CDR3. The chain uses TRBV6-1 and TRBJ2-7; 8 bases agree with TRBD1. J was trimmed by 4 bases and V by 4 bases; bases with no gene match: 3. Germline CDR1 reads MNHNS; CDR2 reads SASEGT. CDR3 length: 13 residues. CDR3 sequence: CASSGTGIYEQYF. In DNA, the CDR3 is TGTGCCAGCAGTGGGACAGGGATATACGAGCAGTACTTC.

Worth noting for this clone: This may arise from a read error, as a much more abundant clone is one base away. The CDR3 DNA reads as TGCAGCGTTGGTCTAGTTTCGACGGGAAACATTCAGTACTTC. This translates into CSVGLVSTGNIQYF. V usage is TRBV29-1 and J usage is TRBJ2-4; D is undetermined. CDR3 length: 14 amino acids. Between the trimmed V and J ends, which lost 4 bases and 6 bases, there was a span of 16 bases. Germline V gene data show CDR1 as SQVTM and CDR2 as ANQGSEA.

CDR3 nucleotide sequence: TGTGCCAGCAGTGATCCTGGGGCGATGAACACCGGGGAGCTGTTTTTT. Translated, it gives CASSDPGAMNTGELFF. The chain couples TRBV2 to TRBJ2-2; possible D gene TRBD1, 5 bases. This CDR3 spans 16 amino acids. Deletions cut 3 bases from V and 1 base from J, with 12 bases between. Germline CDR1 reads SNHLY; CDR2 reads FYNNEI. The full variable domain, with the rest looked up from reference TRBV2 and TRBJ2-2, is EPEVTQTPSHQVTQMGQEVILRCVPISNHLYFYWYRQILGQKVEFLVSFYNNEISEKSEIFDDQFSVERPDGSNFTLKIRSTKLEDSAMYFCASSDPGAMNTGELFFGEGSRLTVL.

The V and J genes are TRBV14 and TRBJ2-7; a possible D gene is TRBD2 (6 bases). V was clipped by 1 base and J by 5 bases, with 12 bases between them. In germline, CDR1 is SGHDN, CDR2 FVKESK. This CDR3 is built from 14 residues. The CDR3 spells CASSQVRRGHEQYF. For the CDR3, the DNA is TGTGCCAGCAGCCAAGTACGGCGGGGCCACGAGCAGTACTTC.

The chain joins TRBV12-5 to TRBJ2-7; D is unclear. The V and J ends lost 6 bases and 3 bases respectively, with 12 bases between them. Germline V lookup: CDR1 LGHNT, CDR2 FRNRAP. The CDR3 covers 13 residues. The CDR3 here is CASGYSRFYEQYF. As DNA, the CDR3 is TGTGCTAGTGGCTACTCCAGGTTCTACGAGCAGTACTTC.

The J gene is TRBJ1-3, the V gene TRBV4-3; D is ambiguous. This CDR3 is 17 amino acids long. With 0 bases removed from V and 0 bases from J, the gap between germline ends came to 12 bases. CDR1 is LGHNA and CDR2 is YSLEER in the germline V gene. CDR3 in DNA: TGCGCCAGCAGCCAAGATAACAGCGGGAACTCTGGAAACACCATATATTTT. Translating gives CASSQDNSGNSGNTIYF.

This chain connects TRBV7-2 to TRBJ2-5; 12 bases line up with TRBD2. After removal of 6 bases from V and 0 bases from J, the junction contained 11 bases not matched to a gene. Germline loops: CDR1 SGHTA, CDR2 FQGNSA. This CDR3 comprises 18 residues. The DNA of the CDR3 is TGTGCCAGCAGACCAGGGGTAGGACTAGCGGGGAACCAAGAGACCCAGTACTTC. Amino acid sequence: CASRPGVGLAGNQETQYF.

The genes are TRBV11-3 and TRBJ2-5, with 9 bases lining up with TRBD1. Germline lookup yields CDR1 SGHNT and CDR2 YENEEA. The length of the CDR3 is 16 residues. V dropped 1 base and J dropped 2; count of bases not matched to a gene: 5. The DNA of the CDR3 is TGTGCCAGCAGCTTAGTGTACAGGGGGCATCAAGAGACCCAGTACTTC. As protein: CASSLVYRGHQETQYF.

The CDR3: CASSFRDGGNNEQFF. In DNA form, the CDR3 reads TGCGCCAGCAGCTTCCGGGACGGAGGGAACAATGAGCAGTTCTTC. This chain connects TRBV4-3 to TRBJ2-1; the D gene is possibly TRBD2 (6 bases). Germline CDR1 reads LGHNA; CDR2 reads YSLEER. This CDR3 has 15 residues. The germline V and J ends were trimmed by 5 bases and 5 bases, with 16 bases remaining between them.

The rearrangement links TRBV7-8 to TRBJ2-3, with TRBD1 as a possible D gene (6 bases). The ends were cut back, 3 bases at V and 0 bases at J, with 16 bases in the middle. The germline V gene encodes CDR1 SGHVS and CDR2 FQNEAQ. CDR3 length equals 17 residues. The CDR3 nucleotides are TGTGCCAGCAGCTTGTTTGGGTCAGGGGCTAGCACAGATACGCAGTATTTT. Translating gives CASSLFGSGASTDTQYF.